This T cell receptor beta chain was sequenced for a study of blood T cell repertoires in COVID-19. Germline CDR1 and CDR2: MNHEY and SVGAGI. Trimming took off 6 bases at V and 4 bases at J, with 7 bases between the two ends. The length of the CDR3 is 12 residues. How the authors handled the data: Amplifying reference gene primers gave estimates of nucleated cell counts. Assay used: immunoSEQ multiplex PCR; TCRdb lists only in-frame clones, some missing. The V and J calls and the clone size are those of that table, but D and trimming were determined from the DNA. The sample lists 100,000 to 150,000 clones, roughly 90% occurring once. Seattle-derived patients entered the study during active infection and were followed longitudinally.

The source of this sequence is a man in his forties or fifties with COVID-19, enrolled during active disease. Material for sequencing was peripheral blood. The chain recombines TRBV6-5 with TRBJ1-5; D is unclear. This chain's CDR3 is CASRLDNQPQHF. In nucleotides, the CDR3 is TGTGCCAGCAGACTAGATAATCAGCCCCAGCATTTT.